The 32 T cell receptor beta chains below were found in one sample sequenced in a study of cytomegalovirus exposure and HLA in healthy donors. Primers: 60 Vbeta forward and 13 Jbeta reverse. The data were produced by immunoSEQ multiplex PCR, yet TCRdb's version contains in-frame clones alone and is incomplete. The sample comprises under 200,000 clones, about 80% of which are singletons, and under 6% rests with the top ten. The sequencing input was PBMCs. The origin of the receptors is a man aged 25-45 years in good health and CMV-seronegative.

This clone showed up just a few times. V usage is TRBV27 and J usage is TRBJ2-5; TRBD1 might be the D (6 bases). Germline loops: CDR1 MNHEY, CDR2 SMNVEV (reference sequence). The V end was cut by 5 bases, the J end by 0 bases, with 19 bases between. CDR3 length: 17 residues. For the CDR3, the DNA is TGTGCCAGCAGTCACCTCTATTATGGACAGAACCAAGAGACCCAGTACTTC. As protein: CASSHLYYGQNQETQYF.

The chain employs TRBV5-6 and TRBJ1-1, with D possibly TRBD1 on 6 matching bases. The V and J ends lost 2 bases and 8 bases respectively, with 16 bases between them. CDR3 length: 14 residues. Germline CDR1 and CDR2: SGHDT and YYEEEE. CDR3 sequence reads: CASSLSNREFEAFF. In DNA form, the CDR3 reads TGTGCCAGCAGCTTAAGTAACAGGGAGTTCGAAGCTTTCTTT.

This chain uses TRBV30 with TRBJ2-2, with D unresolved. This CDR3 comprises 15 residues. Germline lookup yields CDR1 GTSNPN and CDR2 SVGIG (reference sequence). V lost 0 bases and J lost 3, with 11 bases in between. The CDR3 DNA follows: TGTGCCTGGAGTGTAGGTCAGACTCACACCGGGGAGCTGTTTTTT. It specifies CAWSVGQTHTGELFF.

As concerns this clone: Other DNA sequences in the sample encode the same CDR3. V is TRBV27 and J is TRBJ1-6; 10 bases map to TRBD1. Per the germline V gene, CDR1 is MNHEY and CDR2 is SMNVEV (reference sequence). The CDR3 runs to 17 residues. Germline trimming cut 2 bases from V and 3 bases from J; bases unmatched to any gene: 4. In DNA, the CDR3 is TGTGCCAGCAGTTTAGTAGGACAGGGGGTCTATAATTCACCCCTCCACTTT. It encodes CASSLVGQGVYNSPLHF.

The chain carries TRBV5-4 and TRBJ1-2; 9 nucleotides agree with TRBD1. The CDR3 is 15 amino acids. With 5 bases clipped from V and 4 bases from J, the junction kept 9 bases outside the gene matches. Germline V gene data show CDR1 as SGHNT and CDR2 as YYREEE (reference sequence). CDR3 region: CASRPGTGSIYGYTF. In nucleotides, the CDR3 is TGTGCCAGCAGACCCGGGACAGGGAGTATCTATGGCTACACCTTC.

The chain recombines TRBV6-5 with TRBJ2-7; TRBD1 aligns across 10 bases. Looked up from germline, CDR1 is MNHEY and CDR2 is SVGAGI. With V trimmed by 6 bases and J by 2 bases, 4 bases remained unmatched. The CDR3 sequence is 14 residues long. CDR3 protein: CASSRTGGTYEQYF. The CDR3 DNA reads TGTGCCAGCAGCCGGACAGGGGGGACCTACGAGCAGTACTTC.

The chain carries TRBV5-1 and TRBJ2-5; D remains ambiguous. Germline CDR1 SGHRS, CDR2 YFSETQ. V was pared by 4 bases and J by 6 bases, with 10 bases between. The CDR3 has 12 amino acids. The CDR3 sequence: CASSPNSQTQYF. The DNA of the CDR3 is TGCGCCAGCAGCCCTAATTCCCAGACCCAGTACTTC.

This clone was observed a handful of times. This chain links TRBV6-5 with TRBJ2-3; 8 nucleotides align to TRBD1. Germline V gene lookup returns CDR1 MNHEY and CDR2 SVGAGI. Trimming removed 0 bases from V and 14 bases from J; junction bases left unmatched: 4. The CDR3 consists of 12 residues. The CDR3 reads CASSYSTGEVYF. The CDR3 coding sequence is TGTGCCAGCAGTTACTCGACAGGGGAGGTGTATTTT.

V is TRBV7-8 and J is TRBJ2-7; 7 bases match TRBD1. The CDR3 is 14 amino acids. The germline V gene encodes CDR1 SGHVS and CDR2 FQNEAQ. Germline trimming cut 3 bases from V and 8 bases from J; bases unmatched to any gene: 10. The CDR3 loop is CASSLKGAVQQQYF. For the CDR3, the DNA is TGTGCCAGCAGCTTGAAGGGGGCGGTACAACAGCAGTACTTC.

This clone appeared a single time. J is TRBJ1-1 and V is TRBV7-2, with no clear D. Deletions cut 2 bases from V and 3 bases from J, with 13 bases between. The CDR3 loop spans 15 amino acids. Germline values: CDR1 SGHTA, CDR2 FQGNSA. Written as DNA, the CDR3 is TGTGCCAGCAGCTTAAATGCGGGAGGAGACACTGAAGCTTTCTTT. Translation gives CASSLNAGGDTEAFF.

This chain connects TRBV6-1 to TRBJ1-5, with D perhaps matching TRBD1 (6 bases). Germline-derived CDR1 and CDR2 are MNHNS and SASEGT. V dropped 5 bases and J dropped 7 bases, with 12 bases sitting between them. This CDR3 is built from 13 residues. The CDR3 DNA is TGTGCCAGCAGTACAGGGATAACACAGCCCCAGCATTTT. Its translation is CASSTGITQPQHF.

This clone was seen a single time. The genes are TRBV12-1 and TRBJ1-2; the table gives TRBD1 as D, unverified against the DNA. TRBV12-1 is deemed a pseudogene. This CDR3 has 18 amino acids. The CDR3 bases are TGTGCCAGCAGCCGTGATACAGGGCCAATTCTCGTAAACTATGGCTACACCTTC. The encoded protein is CASSRDTGPILVNYGYTF.

This clone was seen just once. CDR3 residues: CANHPGGLYDSPLHF. CDR3 in DNA: TGCGCCAACCACCCCGGGGGTTTATATGATTCACCCCTCCACTTT. This chain uses TRBV23-1 with TRBJ1-6, with a possible D match to TRBD1 (5 bases). TRBV23-1 is labeled an ORF, and its function is uncertain. There are 15 residues in the CDR3. Trimming pared 10 bases from V and 8 bases from J, leaving 21 bases between.

In its sample, this clone was seen a few times. This chain links TRBV6-6 with TRBJ2-3, with D perhaps TRBD1 (5 bases). The CDR3 is made up of 16 amino acids. The germline V gene has CDR1 MNHNY and CDR2 SVGAGI (reference sequence). With 2 bases removed from V and 1 base from J, the gap between germline ends came to 13 bases. The DNA of the CDR3 is TGTGCCAGCAGTTACCGCCCAGGGCCTCGCACAGATACGCAGTATTTT. Translation: CASSYRPGPRTDTQYF.

CDR3 residues: CASSTAGTAYEQYF. The CDR3 DNA reads as TGTGCCAGCAGCACCGCCGGGACAGCCTACGAGCAGTACTTC. This chain joins TRBV5-4 and TRBJ2-7; the match to TRBD1 covers 7 bases. V lost 4 bases, J lost 2 bases, and 6 bases stayed unmatched. The CDR3 sequence is 14 residues long. CDR1 is SGHNT and CDR2 is YYREEE in the germline V gene (reference sequence).

The chain carries TRBV9 and TRBJ2-3; 7 bases are a match to TRBD1. V dropped 0 bases and J dropped 3; count of bases not matched to a gene: 4. The length of the CDR3 is 15 residues. CDR1 and CDR2 from the germline V gene are SGDLS and YYNGEE. CDR3 region: CASSVDPRGTDTQYF. CDR3 nucleotides: TGTGCCAGCAGCGTAGACCCCAGGGGGACAGATACGCAGTATTTT.

The gene calls are TRBV30 and TRBJ1-1, with 7 bases aligning to TRBD1. With V trimmed by 2 bases and J by 4 bases, 4 bases remained unmatched. From germline, CDR1 is GTSNPN and CDR2 SVGIG (reference sequence). The CDR3 is 13 amino acids. CDR3 DNA sequence: TGTGCCTGGAGTCAGGGGGGTCGCACTGAAGCTTTCTTT. Protein sequence: CAWSQGGRTEAFF.

This chain links TRBV7-9 with TRBJ1-4, with unresolved D. The CDR3 runs 16 residues. Germline assignment: CDR1 SEHNR and CDR2 FQNEAQ (reference sequence). The ends were cut back, 2 bases at V and 1 base at J, with 11 bases in the middle. The CDR3 DNA reads as TGTGCCAGCAGCTTAAGCGGCAGCCTAACTAATGAAAAACTGTTTTTT. It specifies CASSLSGSLTNEKLFF.

V is TRBV27 and J is TRBJ1-2, with 10 bases fitting TRBD1. Germline CDR1 and CDR2: MNHEY and SMNVEV (reference sequence). The length of the CDR3 is 16 residues. Unmatched junction bases numbered 6, after V lost 3 bases and J lost 2 bases. The CDR3 protein is CASSFLTGGSNYGYTF. Here the CDR3 DNA reads TGTGCCAGCAGTTTTCTGACAGGGGGCTCCAACTATGGCTACACCTTC.

The chain couples TRBV14 to TRBJ1-1, with 7 bases identical to TRBD1. J was trimmed by 3 bases and V by 0 bases; bases with no gene match: 10. The CDR3 length is 17 residues. The V gene's germline CDR1 is SGHDN and CDR2 FVKESK. As DNA, the CDR3 is TGTGCCAGCAGCCAAGAGGAATCCAGGGGGGTGTACACTGAAGCTTTCTTT. It encodes CASSQEESRGVYTEAFF.

In this sample, this clone turned up a few times. V is TRBV5-1 and J is TRBJ2-3; 12 bases are a match to TRBD2. With 3 bases clipped from V and 3 bases from J, the junction kept 2 bases outside the gene matches. Germline V gives CDR1 SGHRS, CDR2 YFSETQ. CDR3 length equals 15 residues. The CDR3 sequence is CASSSTSGGTDTQYF. CDR3 DNA sequence: TGCGCCAGCAGCTCTACTAGCGGGGGGACAGATACGCAGTATTTT.

V and J are TRBV18 and TRBJ1-2; D is unclear. The CDR3 is made up of 12 amino acids. The ends were cut back, 6 bases at V and 2 bases at J, with 7 bases in the middle. Germline CDR1 KGHSH, CDR2 LQKENI. The CDR3 sequence: CASSPENYGYTF. DNA of the CDR3: TGTGCCAGCTCGCCAGAGAACTATGGCTACACCTTC.

The rearrangement joins TRBV7-2 to TRBJ1-5; tentatively, D is TRBD1 (6 bases). V gave up 1 base and J gave up 3 bases, with 13 bases separating them. The CDR3 runs to 16 residues. Per the germline V gene, CDR1 is SGHTA and CDR2 is FQGNSA. CDR3 bases: TGTGCCAGCAGCTTAGAGAGGGGGGGCTCCAATCAGCCCCAGCATTTT. It codes for CASSLERGGSNQPQHF.

The V call is TRBV5-6, the J call TRBJ2-2; D not certain. The CDR3 is made up of 12 amino acids. Between the trimmed V and J ends, which lost 5 bases and 4 bases, there was a span of 6 bases. CDR1 and CDR2 (germline): SGHDT, YYEEEE. As DNA, the CDR3 is TGTGCCAGCAGTTACACCACCGGGGAGCTGTTTTTT. The encoded protein is CASSYTTGELFF.

This clone was seen a handful of times. V and J are TRBV19 and TRBJ2-7, with 7 bases lining up with TRBD1. The trim removed 5 bases at V and 0 bases at J, leaving 4 bases unmatched. This CDR3 comprises 14 residues. From germline, CDR1 is LNHDA and CDR2 SQIVND (reference sequence). For the CDR3, the DNA is TGTGCCAGTAGTGTTCAGGGGGACTCCTACGAGCAGTACTTC. Translated, it gives CASSVQGDSYEQYF.

The rearrangement uses TRBV11-2 and TRBJ1-1, with D perhaps TRBD1 (5 bases). CDR1 SGHAT and CDR2 FQNNGV come from the germline V gene. The V and J ends lost 8 bases and 1 base respectively, with 11 bases between them. CDR3 length: 13 residues. CDR3 amino acids: CASGLGGNTEAFF. DNA of the CDR3: TGTGCCAGCGGGTTGGGGGGGAACACTGAAGCTTTCTTT.

The chain combines TRBV9 with TRBJ2-7; TRBD1 is a possible D gene (6 bases). V was shortened by 3 bases and J by 2 bases, with 12 bases between the two germline ends. The germline CDR1 and CDR2 sequences are SGDLS and YYNGEE. CDR3 size: 14 residues. The CDR3 is CASSGSGDTYEQYF. DNA for the CDR3: TGTGCCAGCAGCGGGTCCGGGGACACCTACGAGCAGTACTTC.

This clone was recorded only once. This chain joins TRBV6-5 and TRBJ1-2, with D perhaps matching TRBD1 (5 bases). Looked up from germline, CDR1 is MNHEY and CDR2 is SVGAGI. V was clipped by 2 bases and J by 6 bases, with 13 bases between them. The CDR3 runs to 14 residues. The CDR3 DNA sequence: TGTGCCAGCAGTTACGTCGGGAGGGGAAATGGCTACACCTTC. Its translation is CASSYVGRGNGYTF.

The chain employs TRBV30 and TRBJ2-6; weak D call: TRBD1 (5 bases). The CDR3 totals 17 residues. Germline V lookup: CDR1 GTSNPN, CDR2 SVGIG (reference sequence). V was shortened by 2 bases and J by 0 bases, with 14 bases between the two germline ends. The CDR3 DNA follows: TGTGCCTGGAGTCAGGGCAGAACCCTCTCTGGGGCCAACGTCCTGACTTTC. Encoded protein: CAWSQGRTLSGANVLTF.

V and J are TRBV19 and TRBJ1-6; no reliable D call. V gave up 4 bases and J gave up 9 bases, with 7 bases separating them. This CDR3 is 12 amino acids long. CDR1 is LNHDA and CDR2 is SQIVND in the germline V gene (reference sequence). The chain's CDR3 is CASSNPRSPLHF. CDR3 sequence (DNA): TGTGCCAGTAGTAACCCGCGTTCACCCCTCCACTTT.

The chain links TRBV18 to TRBJ2-1, with TRBD2 as a possible D gene (6 bases). The CDR3 is made up of 15 amino acids. Trimming shortened V by 3 bases and J by 4 bases, and 13 bases separated the two germline ends. Germline lookup yields CDR1 KGHSH and CDR2 LQKENI. The CDR3 DNA is TGTGCCAGCTCACCTGCAGGGCGGGGTTACAATGAGCAGTTCTTC. Its protein product is CASSPAGRGYNEQFF.

This clone came up once. The chain is built from TRBV18 and TRBJ1-2; TRBD1 agrees at 8 bases. Trimming removed 4 bases from V and 1 base from J; junction bases left unmatched: 14. The germline V gene encodes CDR1 KGHSH and CDR2 LQKENI. This CDR3 comprises 18 residues. The CDR3 region has the DNA TGTGCCAGCTCACGGCTGGGACAGGCCTTAAAGGGTAACTATGGCTACACCTTC. Translated, it gives CASSRLGQALKGNYGYTF.